Listed below are T cell receptor beta chains from one sample, sequenced in a study of control samples from healthy donors and cancer patients. The data were produced by immunoSEQ multiplex PCR, yet TCRdb's version contains in-frame clones alone and is incomplete. The sample shows approximately 170,000 clones, 85% to 90% of them seen only once. The material sequenced was blood. The receptor source for this set is a woman between 50 and 59 years old in good health. Both conserved end residues are part of each CDR3. A D gene is named only where the DNA matches it firmly. Clone size, where shown, is once, few, many, or a class for clones that have expanded.

cdr3_nt cdr3_aa j_call clone_size d_call v_call cdr3_length
TGTGCCAGCAGTTACCGGCAATTCACTGAAGCTTTCTTT CASSYRQFTEAFF TRBJ1-1 . . TRBV6-2/TRBV6-3 13
TGTGCCAGCAGTGAAGCGCTTCAGGGTTCACCCCTCCACTTT CASSEALQGSPLHF TRBJ1-6 . . TRBV6-1 14
TGTGCCAGCAGCTTGGTCGGAAACACCATATATTTT CASSLVGNTIYF TRBJ1-3 . . TRBV5-6 12
TGTGCCAGCAGCGTAGAGTCGCCGACTGGATCCTACGAGCAGTACTTC CASSVESPTGSYEQYF TRBJ2-7 . . TRBV9 16
TGTGCCAGCAGCCAAGGATTGAGCGATGGCTACACCTTC CASSQGLSDGYTF TRBJ1-2 . . TRBV3-1/TRBV3-2 13
TGTGCCAGTAGTATAAGACTAGAGCACGAGCAGTTCTTC CASSIRLEHEQFF TRBJ2-1 . . TRBV19 13
TGCGCCAGCAGCTTCCTCCAAGGCCCCGAGCAGTTCTTC CASSFLQGPEQFF TRBJ2-1 few . TRBV5-1 13
TGTGCCAGCAGTGACCGGGACAGCACAGATACGCAGTATTTT CASSDRDSTDTQYF TRBJ2-3 . . TRBV25-1 14
TGTGCCAGCAGTCCGGCCTCTATCTATGGCTACACCTTC CASSPASIYGYTF TRBJ1-2 once . TRBV28 13
TGTGCCAGCAGCTCCGGGGCTAGCTCCTACGAGCAGTACTTC CASSSGASSYEQYF TRBJ2-7 . . TRBV6-2/TRBV6-3 14
TGTGCCAGCACTTTGAGGGGACAGGGGCCTGAAGCTTTCTTT CASTLRGQGPEAFF TRBJ1-1 . TRBD1 TRBV2 14
TGTGCCAGTAGTATACGACAGATCTCTGGAAACACCATATATTTT CASSIRQISGNTIYF TRBJ1-3 few . TRBV19 15
TGCGCCAGCAGCCTCGACAGCAAACCCGGGGAGCTGTTTTTT CASSLDSKPGELFF TRBJ2-2 . . TRBV4-1 14
TGTGCCAGCAGCCCTACAGGGGGGGAGCAGTTCTTC CASSPTGGEQFF TRBJ2-1 . TRBD1 TRBV4-2 12
TGTGCCAGCAGTTCAGGGACAGTTGAAGCTTTCTTT CASSSGTVEAFF TRBJ1-1 once TRBD1 TRBV6-5 12
TGTGCCAGCAGCTTACGGACAGGGGGTAGCAATCAGCCCCAGCATTTT CASSLRTGGSNQPQHF TRBJ1-5 . TRBD1 TRBV5-4 16
TGTGCCAGCAGCTTAGCGGGGAACACCGGGGAGCTGTTTTTT CASSLAGNTGELFF TRBJ2-2 . . TRBV7-3 14
TGTGCCAGCAGTTTGAAACCACAGGGGACCGTCCTCGGCTACACCTTC CASSLKPQGTVLGYTF TRBJ1-2 . TRBD1 TRBV27 16
TGTGCCAGCAGCCGGGACAGGGCAACTGAAGCTTTCTTT CASSRDRATEAFF TRBJ1-1 . TRBD1 TRBV11-2 13
TGTGCCAGCTCACCCACACCCTCCTACGAGCAGTACTTC CASSPTPSYEQYF TRBJ2-7 once . TRBV18 13
TGTGCCAGTAGTATTCCTGGGAGTGGAGATGAAAAACTGTTTTTT CASSIPGSGDEKLFF TRBJ1-4 . . TRBV19 15
TGTGCCAGCAGTCTGTCAGGGGGCCGAGTCAATGAGCAGTTCTTC CASSLSGGRVNEQFF TRBJ2-1 . TRBD1 TRBV7-2 15
TGTGCCAGCAGCTTAGAGCCGGGACAGAACATAGAGACCCAGTACTTC CASSLEPGQNIETQYF TRBJ2-5 . TRBD1 TRBV5-4 16
TGTGCCAGCACCGTCCCCGGAACAGGTGATAATTCACCCCTCCACTTT CASTVPGTGDNSPLHF TRBJ1-6 few . TRBV5-6 16
TGTGCCAGCAGCTCTTCACCGGGACAGGGAGTTGGGACTGAAGCTTTCTTT CASSSSPGQGVGTEAFF TRBJ1-1 once TRBD1 TRBV7-3 17
TGTGCCAGCAGCTTCCCCGGGCCAAATCAGCCCCAGCATTTT CASSFPGPNQPQHF TRBJ1-5 . . TRBV7-2 14
TGTGCCAGCAGTGAACAGGGGAACACCGGGGAGCTGTTTTTT CASSEQGNTGELFF TRBJ2-2 once . TRBV6-1 14
TGTGCCAGCAGTGTAGGGGCCAACAATGAGCAGTTCTTC CASSVGANNEQFF TRBJ2-1 . . TRBV2 13
TGTGCCAGCAGCACCGGGACTAGCGGGAGGGGAGGGCAGTACTTC CASSTGTSGRGGQYF TRBJ2-7 . TRBD2 TRBV5-6 15
TGTGCCACCAGCCCGGGGATGGCGGTAGCTAATGAAAAACTGTTTTTT CATSPGMAVANEKLFF TRBJ1-4 . . TRBV15 16
TGTGCCAGCACCTTAAGACTGCGGACCGGGGAGCTGTTTTTT CASTLRLRTGELFF TRBJ2-2 . . TRBV27 14
TGCAGCGTGAACAGGGGAAACCACGAGCAGTACTTC CSVNRGNHEQYF TRBJ2-7 . TRBD1 TRBV29-1 12
TGTGCCAGCAGCTTAACCCACAGGGGGCTTTACGAGCAGTACTTC CASSLTHRGLYEQYF TRBJ2-7 . TRBD1 TRBV7-2 15
TGCGCCAGCAGCCGCTGGCCGACTAGCGGGGGGGCGATCTACAATGAGCAGTTCTTC CASSRWPTSGGAIYNEQFF TRBJ2-1 . TRBD2 TRBV5-1 19
TGTGCCAGCAGCCAAAGTCTTGGACAGGCGAACACCGGGGAGCTGTTTTTT CASSQSLGQANTGELFF TRBJ2-2 . TRBD1 TRBV14 17
TGTGCCACCAGGGGGGGGGCCTCCTACGAGCAGTACTTC CATRGGASYEQYF TRBJ2-7 . . TRBV24-1 13
TGTGCCAGCAGTTTATTGGGGGGGGCCTCTGAAAAACTGTTTTTT CASSLLGGASEKLFF TRBJ1-4 once . TRBV28 15
TGCGCCAGCAGCCCCATTTCCGGGACTAGCGGGCGCACAGATACGCAGTATTTT CASSPISGTSGRTDTQYF TRBJ2-3 . TRBD2 TRBV4-3 18
TGCAGCGTGGTTGAAGGGAGACGGAGTACCGGGGAGCTGTTTTTT CSVVEGRRSTGELFF TRBJ2-2 . . TRBV29-1 15
TGTGCCAGCAGCCGTGGACCTTACAATGAGCAGTTCTTC CASSRGPYNEQFF TRBJ2-1 . . TRBV11-2 13
TGTGCCAGCAGCTTCCGGAATAGGGGCACTGAAGCTTTCTTT CASSFRNRGTEAFF TRBJ1-1 . . TRBV5-4 14
TGTGCCAGTACCCCCATTGGCAGGAACACTGAAGCTTTCTTT CASTPIGRNTEAFF TRBJ1-1 . . TRBV19 14
TGTGCCAGCAGCGTAGCGGGGGGGACCGGGGAGCTGTTTTTT CASSVAGGTGELFF TRBJ2-2 . TRBD2 TRBV9 14
TGTGCCAGTAGCGAATTATATGGCTACACCTTC CASSELYGYTF TRBJ1-2 once . TRBV19 11
TGTGCCAGCAGCGTAGAGGGCGGGAGGAGCACAGATACGCAGTATTTT CASSVEGGRSTDTQYF TRBJ2-3 . TRBD2 TRBV9 16
TGTGCCAGCAGACTAGCGGGGGCAAACTACGAGCAGTACTTC CASRLAGANYEQYF TRBJ2-7 . TRBD2 TRBV28 14
TGTGCCAGCAGCCCTACTAGCGGGGGCCTATTAAGGAGCTCCTACGAGCAGTACTTC CASSPTSGGLLRSSYEQYF TRBJ2-7 . TRBD2 TRBV3-1/TRBV3-2 19
TGTGCCAGCAGTGAGTCACAGGGCAAGTCACCCCTCCACTTT CASSESQGKSPLHF TRBJ1-6 . . TRBV2 14
TGTGCCAGCAGCCAAGATATCAGCTCCTACAATGAGCAGTTCTTC CASSQDISSYNEQFF TRBJ2-1 . . TRBV3-1/TRBV3-2 15
TGTGCCATCAGTGAGTTGAGACACAATGAGCAGTTCTTC CAISELRHNEQFF TRBJ2-1 . . TRBV10-3 13
TGTGCCAGCAGCTTAGAGCAGGGTAGGGTTGGTGCCAATGAGCAGTTCTTC CASSLEQGRVGANEQFF TRBJ2-1 . . TRBV7-6 17
TGCAGCGTCAAAACTAGCGGTTACGAGCAGTACTTC CSVKTSGYEQYF TRBJ2-7 . TRBD2 TRBV29-1 12
TGTGCCAGCAGCTTAGGGCGGACAGGGACCTTGAACACTGAAGCTTTCTTT CASSLGRTGTLNTEAFF TRBJ1-1 . TRBD1 TRBV7-9 17
TGTGCCAGCAGGGGGGACAGCTCCTACGAGCAGTACTTC CASRGDSSYEQYF TRBJ2-7 . TRBD1 TRBV12-3/TRBV12-4 13
TGCGCCAGCAGCTTGACGCTGGGTCGGAACACTGAAGCTTTCTTT CASSLTLGRNTEAFF TRBJ1-1 . . TRBV5-1 15